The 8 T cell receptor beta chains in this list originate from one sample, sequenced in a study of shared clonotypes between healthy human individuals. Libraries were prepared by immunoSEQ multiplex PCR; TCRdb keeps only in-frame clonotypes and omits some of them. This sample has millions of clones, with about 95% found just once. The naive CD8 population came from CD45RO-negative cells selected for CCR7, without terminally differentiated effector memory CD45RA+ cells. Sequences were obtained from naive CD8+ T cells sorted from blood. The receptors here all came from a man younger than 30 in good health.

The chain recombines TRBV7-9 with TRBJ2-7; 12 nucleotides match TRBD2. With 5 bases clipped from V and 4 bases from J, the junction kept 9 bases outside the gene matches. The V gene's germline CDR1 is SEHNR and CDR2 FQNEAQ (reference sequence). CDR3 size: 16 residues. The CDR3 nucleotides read TGTGCCAGCAGCCCCACTGGGACTAGCGGGCGGTACGAGCAGTACTTC. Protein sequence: CASSPTGTSGRYEQYF.

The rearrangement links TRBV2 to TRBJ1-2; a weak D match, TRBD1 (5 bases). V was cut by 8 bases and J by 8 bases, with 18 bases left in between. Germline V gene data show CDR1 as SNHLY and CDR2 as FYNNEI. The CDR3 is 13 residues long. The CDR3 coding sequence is TGTGCCAGCGGGGGTGCCAGGGCCGACGGCTACACCTTC. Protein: CASGGARADGYTF.

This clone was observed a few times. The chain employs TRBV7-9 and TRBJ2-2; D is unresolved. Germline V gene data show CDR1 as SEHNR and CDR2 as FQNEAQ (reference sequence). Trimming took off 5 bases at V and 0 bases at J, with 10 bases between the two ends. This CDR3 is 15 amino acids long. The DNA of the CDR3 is TGTGCCAGCAGCCCCGTAGGGCCGAACACCGGGGAGCTGTTTTTT. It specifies CASSPVGPNTGELFF. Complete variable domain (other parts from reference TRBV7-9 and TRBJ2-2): DTGVSQNPRHKITKRGQNVTFRCDPISEHNRLYWYRQTLGQGPEFLTYFQNEAQLEKSRLLSDRFSAERPKGSFSTLEIQRTEQGDSAMYLCASSPVGPNTGELFFGEGSRLTVL.

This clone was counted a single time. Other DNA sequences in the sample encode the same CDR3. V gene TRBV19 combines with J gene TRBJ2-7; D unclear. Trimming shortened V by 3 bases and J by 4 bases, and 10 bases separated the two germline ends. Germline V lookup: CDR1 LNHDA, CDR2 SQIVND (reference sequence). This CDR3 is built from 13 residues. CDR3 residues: CASSIATSYEQYF. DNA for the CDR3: TGTGCCAGTAGTATTGCGACTTCGTACGAGCAGTACTTC.

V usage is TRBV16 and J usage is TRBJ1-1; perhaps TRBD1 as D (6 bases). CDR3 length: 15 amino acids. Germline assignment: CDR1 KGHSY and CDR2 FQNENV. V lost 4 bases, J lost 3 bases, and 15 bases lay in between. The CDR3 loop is CASSPEGGPYTEAFF. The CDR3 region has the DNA TGTGCCAGCAGCCCCGAGGGGGGACCCTACACTGAAGCTTTCTTT.

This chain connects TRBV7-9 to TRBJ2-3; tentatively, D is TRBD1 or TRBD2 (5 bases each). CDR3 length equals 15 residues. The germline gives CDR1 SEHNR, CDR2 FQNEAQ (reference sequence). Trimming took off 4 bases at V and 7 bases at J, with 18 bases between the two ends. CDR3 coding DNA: TGTGCCAGCAGCTCCAACCGGGACCCCCGGTATACGCAGTATTTT. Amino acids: CASSSNRDPRYTQYF.

The CDR3 nucleotides read TGCGCCAGCAGCCCCAGACTAGCGGGAGTCTTGGAGACCCAGTACTTC. It yields the protein CASSPRLAGVLETQYF. The chain has TRBV4-1 and TRBJ2-5; 12 bases align to TRBD2. Looked up from germline, CDR1 is MGHRA and CDR2 is YSYEKL. This CDR3 is built from 16 residues. With 4 bases clipped from V and 5 bases from J, the junction kept 8 bases outside the gene matches.

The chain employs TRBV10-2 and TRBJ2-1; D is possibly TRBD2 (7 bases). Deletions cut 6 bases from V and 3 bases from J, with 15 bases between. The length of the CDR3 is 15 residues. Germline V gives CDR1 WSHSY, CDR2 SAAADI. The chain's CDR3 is CASREGGGGYNEQFF. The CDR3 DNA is TGCGCCAGCAGGGAAGGAGGGGGGGGCTACAATGAGCAGTTCTTC.